These T cell receptor beta chains were read from a single sample in a study of OX40 agonist ivuxolimab in advanced cancers. TCRdb keeps only in-frame clones here, not all; method: immunoSEQ multiplex PCR. The sample gives about 71,000 clones, approximately 78% of which show up once; 5% is in the top ten. Specimen: CD4+ or CD8+ T cells sorted from blood, collected in a trial of the OX40 agonist ivuxolimab. These receptors all stem from an adult with an advanced solid tumor such as melanoma, head and neck, liver or kidney cancer. Both conserved end residues are part of each CDR3. Fields, in order: V gene, clone size, D gene, J gene, CDR3 protein, CDR3 DNA. The D gene is left open where the match is weak. Expanded clones are given a class, and other clones once, few, many or no size at all.

>TRBV7-2|-|-|TRBJ2-7
CASSFPETANYEQYF
TGTGCCAGCAGTTTCCCGGAGACAGCGAACTACGAGCAGTACTTC
>TRBV6-1|-|-|TRBJ2-5
CASSEVREETQYF
TGTGCCAGCAGTGAAGTGAGGGAAGAGACCCAGTACTTC
>TRBV7-2|-|-|TRBJ1-5
CASSVRGNQPQHF
TGTGCCAGCAGCGTAAGAGGGAATCAGCCCCAGCATTTT
>TRBV18|-|-|TRBJ2-1
CASSPTSIEQFF
TGTGCCAGCTCCCCTACTAGTATTGAGCAGTTCTTC
>TRBV5-5|few|TRBD2|TRBJ2-3
CASSPAGLAVSTDTQYF
TGTGCCAGCAGCCCCGCCGGGCTAGCGGTAAGCACAGATACGCAGTATTTT
>TRBV2|few|-|TRBJ1-5
CASSDHLYSNQPQHF
TGTGCCAGCAGTGACCATCTCTATAGCAATCAGCCCCAGCATTTT
>TRBV6-6|-|-|TRBJ2-2
CASSYAGELFF
TGTGCCAGCAGTTACGCCGGGGAGCTGTTTTTT
>TRBV7-5|-|-|TRBJ2-7
CASSVQGTLREQYF
TGTGCCAGCAGCGTGCAGGGGACACTACGTGAGCAGTACTTC
>TRBV29-1|few|-|TRBJ1-6
CSVVLGPNSPLHF
TGCAGCGTTGTTCTGGGACCCAATTCACCCCTCCACTTT
>TRBV5-6|-|-|TRBJ1-2
CASSLGTLPGGYTF
TGTGCCAGCAGCCTCGGGACACTTCCCGGAGGCTACACCTTC
>TRBV14|-|-|TRBJ2-4
CASSQGAALAKNIQYF
TGTGCCAGCAGCCAGGGGGCTGCGCTAGCCAAAAACATTCAGTACTTC
>TRBV27|once|TRBD1|TRBJ2-5
CASSWTGGVETQYF
TGTGCCAGCAGTTGGACAGGGGGCGTGGAGACCCAGTACTTC
>TRBV10-3|-|-|TRBJ1-2
CAISEREGVIYGYTF
TGTGCCATCAGTGAGAGGGAGGGGGTCATCTATGGCTACACCTTC
>TRBV6-1|medium-sized|-|TRBJ2-7
CASSAEGNRAYEQYF
TGTGCCAGCAGTGCCGAAGGGAATCGGGCCTACGAGCAGTACTTC
>TRBV27|-|-|TRBJ2-7
CASSPMGKSSYEQYF
TGTGCCAGCAGTCCCATGGGCAAGAGCTCCTACGAGCAGTACTTC
>TRBV5-1|-|-|TRBJ2-2
CASSLVAENTGELFF
TGCGCCAGCAGCTTGGTGGCAGAGAACACCGGGGAGCTGTTTTTT
>TRBV9|-|-|TRBJ2-1
CASSVGDRGNEQFF
TGTGCCAGCAGCGTTGGGGACCGGGGCAATGAGCAGTTCTTC
>TRBV5-1|-|TRBD2|TRBJ2-1
CASSSDSGGADNEQFF
TGCGCCAGCAGCTCTGATAGCGGGGGGGCTGACAATGAGCAGTTCTTC
>TRBV29-1|-|TRBD1|TRBJ1-1
CSVDRDSGQAEAFF
TGCAGCGTTGATCGGGACAGTGGTCAGGCTGAAGCTTTCTTT
>TRBV7-9|-|-|TRBJ2-1
CASSPPPRLGNEQFF
TGTGCCAGCAGCCCCCCCCCACGACTAGGTAATGAGCAGTTCTTC
>TRBV6-1|once|-|TRBJ2-2
CACEGAGELFF
TGTGCCTGCGAGGGCGCCGGGGAGCTGTTTTTT
>TRBV21-1|-|-|TRBJ1-6
CASSNGTGSYNSPLHF
TGTGCCAGCAGCAATGGGACAGGGAGCTATAATTCACCCCTCCACTTT
>TRBV12-2|-|-|TRBJ1-2
CASRPRLWTGGNYGYTF
TGTGCAAGTCGCCCTAGGTTGTGGACAGGGGGCAACTATGGCTACACCTTC
>TRBV5-1|-|-|TRBJ2-1
CASSFNSYNEQFF
TGCGCCAGCAGCTTTAACAGTTACAATGAGCAGTTCTTC
>TRBV5-4|-|TRBD1|TRBJ2-7
CASSLGQGSYEQYF
TGTGCCAGCAGCTTGGGACAGGGGTCCTACGAGCAGTACTTC
>TRBV5-1|-|-|TRBJ1-4
CASSLSPAEAFGEKLFF
TGCGCCAGCAGCTTATCCCCAGCAGAAGCGTTTGGTGAAAAACTGTTTTTT
>TRBV19|few|-|TRBJ2-4
CASSLNPYQNIQYF
TGTGCCAGTAGTCTTAACCCCTATCAAAACATTCAGTACTTC
>TRBV11-3|-|-|TRBJ1-1
CASSLERNTEAFF
TGTGCCAGCAGCTTAGAACGGAACACTGAAGCTTTCTTT
>TRBV6-5|once|TRBD2|TRBJ2-5
CASSRQEGLGETQYF
TGTGCCAGCAGTCGACAGGAGGGACTAGGGGAGACCCAGTACTTC
>TRBV5-1|-|TRBD1|TRBJ1-1
CASTTGTAGTEAFF
TGCGCCAGCACCACCGGGACAGCGGGCACTGAAGCTTTCTTT
>TRBV11-3|-|-|TRBJ2-1
CASSSEGEQFF
TGTGCCAGCAGCTCCGAAGGTGAGCAGTTCTTC
>TRBV11-2|-|-|TRBJ2-7
CASSFRGGDTYEQYF
TGTGCCAGCAGCTTTCGAGGAGGGGACACCTACGAGCAGTACTTC
>TRBV7-2|-|TRBD1|TRBJ2-7
CASSGQGFVHEQYF
TGTGCCAGCAGCGGACAGGGGTTCGTCCACGAGCAGTACTTC
>TRBV6-5|few|TRBD1|TRBJ1-6
CASSYLGQGNSPLHF
TGTGCCAGCAGTTACTTAGGACAGGGCAATTCACCCCTCCACTTT
>TRBV28|few|-|TRBJ1-5
CASSLVQGYSNQPQHF
TGTGCCAGCAGTCTCGTACAGGGTTATAGCAATCAGCCCCAGCATTTT
>TRBV7-2|once|TRBD2|TRBJ2-3
CASSRAGVGADTQYF
TGTGCCAGCAGCCGAGCGGGAGTTGGGGCAGATACGCAGTATTTT
>TRBV15|-|TRBD2|TRBJ2-1
CATSREPGGDNEQFF
TGTGCCACCAGCAGAGAACCGGGAGGGGACAATGAGCAGTTCTTC
>TRBV27|-|TRBD1|TRBJ2-5
CASSRTGANQETQYF
TGTGCCAGCAGTCGGACAGGGGCCAACCAAGAGACCCAGTACTTC
>TRBV2|-|TRBD1|TRBJ1-2
CASSTTGIYGYTF
TGTGCCAGCAGTACGACAGGGATCTATGGCTACACCTTC
>TRBV5-5|-|-|TRBJ1-1
CASTFGGNTEAFF
TGTGCCAGCACCTTCGGAGGGAACACTGAAGCTTTCTTT
>TRBV18|-|TRBD2|TRBJ2-5
CASSAGLAGGAHETQYF
TGTGCCAGCTCAGCGGGACTAGCGGGAGGGGCCCACGAGACCCAGTACTTC
>TRBV15|-|TRBD2|TRBJ2-7
CATSRGGTSGRGEQYF
TGTGCCACCAGCAGAGGCGGGACTAGCGGGAGGGGCGAGCAGTACTTC
>TRBV7-8|-|TRBD1|TRBJ1-1
CASSSQGGNTEAFF
TGTGCCAGCAGCTCCCAGGGGGGGAACACTGAAGCTTTCTTT
>TRBV6-5|-|TRBD2|TRBJ2-3
CASSYGEGQTDTQYF
TGTGCCAGCAGTTATGGGGAGGGTCAGACAGATACGCAGTATTTT
>TRBV27|few|TRBD1|TRBJ1-6
CASRRDRDAYNSPLHF
TGTGCCAGCAGGCGGGACAGGGACGCCTATAATTCACCCCTCCACTTT
>TRBV19|-|-|TRBJ2-1
CASSIVWRGSYNEQFF
TGTGCCAGTAGTATAGTTTGGCGGGGCTCCTACAATGAGCAGTTCTTC
>TRBV19|-|-|TRBJ1-4
CASRPGGETGGLFF
TGTGCCAGTAGACCGGGGGGAGAGACTGGTGGACTGTTTTTT
>TRBV4-3|-|-|TRBJ2-5
CASSQDREPGQTQYF
TGCGCCAGCAGCCAAGATCGGGAGCCTGGGCAGACCCAGTACTTC
>TRBV29-1|-|-|TRBJ1-1
CSVENRQAVNTEAFF
TGCAGCGTTGAGAATAGACAGGCCGTGAACACTGAAGCTTTCTTT
>TRBV7-9|many|-|TRBJ2-7
CASSSPDSLSYEQYF
TGTGCCAGCAGCAGCCCCGATTCGCTTTCCTACGAGCAGTACTTC